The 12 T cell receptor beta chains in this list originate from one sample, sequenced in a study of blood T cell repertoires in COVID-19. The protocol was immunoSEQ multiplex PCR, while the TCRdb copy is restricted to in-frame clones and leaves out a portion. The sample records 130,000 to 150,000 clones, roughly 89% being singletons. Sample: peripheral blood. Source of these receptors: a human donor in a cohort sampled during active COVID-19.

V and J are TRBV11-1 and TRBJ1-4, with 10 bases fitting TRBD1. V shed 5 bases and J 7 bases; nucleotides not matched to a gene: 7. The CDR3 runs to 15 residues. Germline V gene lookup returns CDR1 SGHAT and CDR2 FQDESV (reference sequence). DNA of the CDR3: TGTGCCAGCAGCCCAGACAGGGGGCGCGTTGAAAAACTGTTTTTT. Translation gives CASSPDRGRVEKLFF. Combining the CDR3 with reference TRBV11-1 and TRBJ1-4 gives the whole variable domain EAEVAQSPRYKITEKSQAVAFWCDPISGHATLYWYRQILGQGPELLVQFQDESVVDDSQLPKDRFSAERLKGVDSTLKIQPAELGDSAMYLCASSPDRGRVEKLFFGSGTQLSVL.

The DNA of the CDR3 is TGTGCCATCAGTGACCGACAGGGGGCTGGGGAGACCCAGTACTTC. It yields the protein CAISDRQGAGETQYF. The chain couples TRBV10-3 to TRBJ2-5; 10 bases align to TRBD1. Unmatched junction bases numbered 6, after V lost 3 bases and J lost 5 bases. This CDR3 has 15 amino acids. CDR1 and CDR2 (germline): ENHRY, SYGVKD.

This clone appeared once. For the CDR3, the DNA is TGTGCCAGCAGTCCGGGACTAGCGGGGGGAGATACGCAGTATTTT. Translated, it gives CASSPGLAGGDTQYF. The V and J genes are TRBV2 and TRBJ2-3; 15 nucleotides agree with TRBD2. This CDR3 comprises 15 residues. Looked up from germline, CDR1 is SNHLY and CDR2 is FYNNEI. The V segment lost 5 bases and the J segment 5 bases; nucleotides outside the gene matches: 2.

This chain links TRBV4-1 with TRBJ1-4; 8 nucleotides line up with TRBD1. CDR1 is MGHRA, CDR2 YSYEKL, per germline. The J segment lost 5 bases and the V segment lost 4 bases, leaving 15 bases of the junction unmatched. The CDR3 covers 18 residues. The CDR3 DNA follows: TGCGCCAGCAGCCGAGAAAGCGCTCAGGGGGCCGTCAATGAAAAACTGTTTTTT. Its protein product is CASSRESAQGAVNEKLFF.

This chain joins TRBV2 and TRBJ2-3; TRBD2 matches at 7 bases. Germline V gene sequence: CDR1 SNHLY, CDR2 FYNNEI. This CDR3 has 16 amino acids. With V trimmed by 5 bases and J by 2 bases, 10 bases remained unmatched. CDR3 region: CASSLNGGGNTDTQYF. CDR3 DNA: TGTGCCAGCAGTTTAAACGGCGGGGGAAACACAGATACGCAGTATTTT.

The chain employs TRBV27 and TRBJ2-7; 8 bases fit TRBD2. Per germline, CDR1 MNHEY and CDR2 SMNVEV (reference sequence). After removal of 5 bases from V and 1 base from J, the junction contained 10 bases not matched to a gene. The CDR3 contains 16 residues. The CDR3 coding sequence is TGTGCCAGCAGTCCGGACCCCGGACTAGCTTCCTACGAGCAGTACTTC. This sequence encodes CASSPDPGLASYEQYF.

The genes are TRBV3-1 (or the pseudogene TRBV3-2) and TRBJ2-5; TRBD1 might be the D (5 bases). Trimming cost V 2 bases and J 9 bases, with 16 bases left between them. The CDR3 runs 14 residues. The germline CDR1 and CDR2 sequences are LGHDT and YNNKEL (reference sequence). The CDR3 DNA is TGTGCCAGCAGCCAACCCCCGGCGCCCAGGGCCCAGTACTTC. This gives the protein CASSQPPAPRAQYF.

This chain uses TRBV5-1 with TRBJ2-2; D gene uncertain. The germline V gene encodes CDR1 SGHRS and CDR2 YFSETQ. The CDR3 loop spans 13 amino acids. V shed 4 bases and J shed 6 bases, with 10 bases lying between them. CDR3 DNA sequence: TGCGCCAGCAGCGTCACGGTTGCCGGGGAGCTGTTTTTT. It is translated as CASSVTVAGELFF.

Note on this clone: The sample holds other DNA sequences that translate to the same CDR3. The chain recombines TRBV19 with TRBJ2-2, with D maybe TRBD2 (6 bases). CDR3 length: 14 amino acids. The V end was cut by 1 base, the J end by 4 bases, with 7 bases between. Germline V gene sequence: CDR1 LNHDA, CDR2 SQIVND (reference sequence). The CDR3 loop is CASSIGGGTGELFF. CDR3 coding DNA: TGTGCCAGTAGTATAGGGGGAGGCACCGGGGAGCTGTTTTTT.

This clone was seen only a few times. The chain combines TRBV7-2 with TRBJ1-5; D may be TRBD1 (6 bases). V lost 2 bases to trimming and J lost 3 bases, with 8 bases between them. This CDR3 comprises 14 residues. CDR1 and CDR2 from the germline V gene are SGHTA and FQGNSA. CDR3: CASSLTGINQPQHF. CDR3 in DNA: TGTGCCAGCAGCTTAACAGGGATCAATCAGCCCCAGCATTTT. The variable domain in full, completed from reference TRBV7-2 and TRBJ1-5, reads GAGVSQSPSNKVTEKGKDVELRCDPISGHTALYWYRQSLGQGLEFLIYFQGNSAPDKSGLPSDRFSAERTGGSVSTLTIQRTQQEDSAVYLCASSLTGINQPQHFGDGTRLSIL.

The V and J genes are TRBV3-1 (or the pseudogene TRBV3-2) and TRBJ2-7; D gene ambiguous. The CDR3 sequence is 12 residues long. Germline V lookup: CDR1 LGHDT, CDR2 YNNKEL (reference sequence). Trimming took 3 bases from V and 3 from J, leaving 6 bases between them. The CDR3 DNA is TGTGCCAGCAGCCATACTTACTACGAGCAGTACTTC. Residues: CASSHTYYEQYF.

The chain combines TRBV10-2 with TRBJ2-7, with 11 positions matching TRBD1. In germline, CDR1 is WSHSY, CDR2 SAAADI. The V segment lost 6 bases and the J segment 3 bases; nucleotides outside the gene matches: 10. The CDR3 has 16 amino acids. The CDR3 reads CASRASRTGGFYEQYF. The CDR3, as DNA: TGCGCCAGCAGAGCGTCCCGGACAGGGGGCTTCTACGAGCAGTACTTC.